This record looks at one T cell receptor (beta chain) sequence and its context. This entry is derived from a study of control samples from healthy donors and cancer patients. V shed 3 bases and J 2 bases; nucleotides not matched to a gene: 4. CDR3 length: 15 residues. CDR1 is GTSNPN and CDR2 is SVGIG in the germline V gene (reference sequence). Generated by immunoSEQ multiplex PCR, the TCRdb table keeps only in-frame clones and is missing some. The table records 150,000 to 180,000 clones, about 94% of them present only once. The source is a man aged 35 to 55 in good health. V and J are TRBV30 and TRBJ2-2; TRBD1 agrees at 9 bases. The specimen was blood. DNA of the CDR3: TGTGCCTGGAGATACAGGGGGCGCAACACCGGGGAGCTGTTTTTT. This sequence encodes CAWRYRGRNTGELFF.